This T cell receptor (beta chain) was sequenced in a study of cytomegalovirus exposure and HLA in healthy donors. Germline trimming cut 4 bases from V and 4 bases from J; bases unmatched to any gene: 2. The germline CDR1 and CDR2 sequences are SGHTA and FQGNSA. The CDR3 is 13 amino acids. Study findings and constraints: Researchers counted 164 TCR beta chains as cytomegalovirus-associated.

Only in-frame clones appear in the TCRdb table, and some are missing; sequencing was by immunoSEQ multiplex PCR. The repertoire consists of 190,000 or so clones, with 80% to 85% occurring once and the leading ten covering 2.8%. As regards this clone: Its antigen remains unidentified.

Sequencing input: PBMCs. The V call is TRBV7-2, the J call TRBJ1-2; 8 bases are shared with TRBD1. The source of this sequence is a woman aged 18-35 years in good health and CMV-seropositive. CDR3 in amino acids: CASSSDRGYGYTF. As DNA, the CDR3 is TGTGCCAGCAGCTCCGACAGGGGCTATGGCTACACCTTC. Together with reference TRBV7-2 and TRBJ1-2, the CDR3 gives the full variable domain: GAGVSQSPSNKVTEKGKDVELRCDPISGHTALYWYRQSLGQGLEFLIYFQGNSAPDKSGLPSDRFSAERTGGSVSTLTIQRTQQEDSAVYLCASSSDRGYGYTFGSGTRLTVV.